These 32 T cell receptor beta chains came from one sample sequenced in a study of T-cell memory formation after mild COVID-19. TCRdb re-called the 5' RACE reads through MiXCR, storing one row per CDR3 protein. The sample contains just under 550,000 distinct CDR3 sequences, 20% of which appear only once. Sequenced input: PBMCs or a T cell subset sorted from them (not recorded which). These TCRs come from an adult woman who had mild COVID-19 (a few samples of this study predate the infection). Cell type and time point are not known.

The rearrangement uses TRBV6-2 or TRBV6-3 and TRBJ2-5; no clear D. Trimming shortened V by 0 bases and J by 2 bases, and 7 bases separated the two germline ends. The CDR3 is made up of 14 amino acids. Per germline, CDR1 MNHEY and CDR2 SVGEGT. The CDR3 spells CASSYSAPQETQYF. CDR3 coding DNA: TGTGCCAGCAGTTACTCGGCACCTCAAGAGACCCAGTACTTC.

This clonotype was observed a few times. The CDR3 nucleotides read TGCGCCAGCAGAACTGCAGGACAAGGCGAGCAGTACTTC. Translation: CASRTAGQGEQYF. The J gene is TRBJ2-7, the V gene TRBV5-1, with a weak D call TRBD1 (5 bases). Per germline, CDR1 SGHRS and CDR2 YFSETQ. V lost 5 bases, J lost 6 bases, and 15 bases lay in between. This CDR3 has 13 amino acids.

This clonotype turned up a few times. This chain connects TRBV6-5 to TRBJ2-7; 9 bases agree with TRBD1. The CDR3 consists of 15 residues. CDR1 and CDR2 from the germline V gene are MNHEY and SVGAGI. Trimming removed 2 bases from V and 2 bases from J; junction bases left unmatched: 4. The CDR3 reads CASSYGTGKTYEQYF. CDR3 in DNA: TGTGCCAGCAGTTACGGGACAGGGAAGACCTACGAGCAGTACTTC.

This clonotype was observed a handful of times. The rearrangement uses TRBV7-9 and TRBJ2-7, with D possibly matching TRBD2 (6 bases). Germline V gene data show CDR1 as SEHNR and CDR2 as FQNEAQ (reference sequence). V shed 5 bases and J shed 3 bases, with 14 bases lying between them. The CDR3 sequence is 14 residues long. CDR3 amino acids: CASSHTFGGYEQYF. The CDR3 coding sequence is TGTGCCAGCAGCCATACCTTCGGGGGCTACGAGCAGTACTTC. The full variable domain, in which reference TRBV7-9 and TRBJ2-7 provide the parts outside the CDR3, is DTGVSQNPRHKITKRGQNVTFRCDPISEHNRLYWYRQTLGQGPEFLTYFQNEAQLEKSRLLSDRFSAERPKGSFSTLEIQRTEQGDSAMYLCASSHTFGGYEQYFGPGTRLTVT.

This clonotype turned up a few times. The chain carries TRBV12-3 or TRBV12-4 and TRBJ2-5; 12 nucleotides line up with TRBD2. With V trimmed by 5 bases and J by 3 bases, 7 bases remained unmatched. This CDR3 has 16 residues. In DNA, the CDR3 is TGTGCCAGCAGTCCCGGCCGGACTAGCGGGAAAGAGACCCAGTACTTC. As protein: CASSPGRTSGKETQYF.

The chain uses TRBV24-1 and TRBJ2-7; D remains unclear. In germline, CDR1 is KGHDR, CDR2 SFDVKD. This CDR3 spans 13 amino acids. Trimming stripped 8 bases from V and 2 bases from J, with 12 bases between. The CDR3 bases are TGTGCCACCATGGGTTCAGGAACCTACGAGCAGTACTTC. Protein: CATMGSGTYEQYF.

This clonotype has a handful of counts. This chain joins TRBV6-1 and TRBJ2-3, with TRBD2 matching over 8 bases. CDR1 MNHNS and CDR2 SASEGT come from the germline V gene. J gave up 2 bases and V 8 bases, and 9 bases lay outside the gene matches. The CDR3 contains 15 residues. CDR3 region: CASRWEAGVTDTQYF. In nucleotides, the CDR3 is TGTGCCAGCCGTTGGGAAGCGGGAGTCACAGATACGCAGTATTTT.

The table lists this clonotype with a few counts. The chain joins TRBV6-2 or TRBV6-3 to TRBJ1-1; D call uncertain. This CDR3 contains 11 residues. Trimming pared 6 bases from V and 4 bases from J, leaving 6 bases between. Per germline, CDR1 MNHEY and CDR2 SVGEGT. Here the CDR3 DNA reads TGTGCCAGCAGAACCGCCACTGAAGCTTTCTTT. Protein product: CASRTATEAFF.

This clonotype was detected many times. The chain recombines TRBV28 with TRBJ1-2, with a possible D match to TRBD1 (5 bases). The CDR3 totals 14 residues. Trimming took off 7 bases at V and 3 bases at J, with 15 bases between the two ends. Germline assignment: CDR1 MDHEN and CDR2 SYDVKM. The CDR3 region has the DNA TGTGCCAGCACCTTGGGGACGGATTACTATGGCTACACCTTC. It is translated as CASTLGTDYYGYTF.

The chain couples TRBV12-3 or TRBV12-4 to TRBJ1-1; 11 bases line up with TRBD1. The CDR3 covers 14 residues. The V gene end was trimmed by 5 bases and the J gene end by 5 bases; junction bases not matched to a gene: 4. This CDR3 is CASSRTGGETEAFF. The CDR3 DNA reads TGTGCCAGCAGTCGGACAGGGGGCGAAACTGAAGCTTTCTTT.

The chain has TRBV5-1 and TRBJ2-1; D may be TRBD2 (6 bases). Trimming took 2 bases from V and 4 from J, leaving 13 bases between them. In germline, CDR1 is SGHRS, CDR2 YFSETQ. The length of the CDR3 is 15 residues. CDR3 nucleotide sequence: TGCGCCAGCAGCTTTGATGTCGGGGGTTACAATGAGCAGTTCTTC. Translating gives CASSFDVGGYNEQFF.

This clonotype was found a few times. The chain links TRBV7-2 to TRBJ2-3; 7 bases are shared with TRBD2. V shed 3 bases and J 4 bases; nucleotides not matched to a gene: 7. The V gene's germline CDR1 is SGHTA and CDR2 FQGNSA. The CDR3 contains 15 residues. The CDR3 bases are TGTGCCAGCAGCTTTGGCGGGAGTAATTCAGATACGCAGTATTTT. Its translation is CASSFGGSNSDTQYF.

The rearrangement joins TRBV20-1 to TRBJ2-2; 8 bases are a match to TRBD1. Looked up from germline, CDR1 is DFQATT and CDR2 is SNEGSKA (reference sequence). V dropped 4 bases and J dropped 4; count of bases not matched to a gene: 11. The CDR3 is 16 amino acids. The CDR3 loop is CSAKVSQGALTGELFF. The CDR3 nucleotides are TGCAGTGCTAAAGTCTCCCAGGGGGCCCTCACCGGGGAGCTGTTTTTT.

The chain is built from TRBV5-1 and TRBJ2-6; D ambiguous. Trimming pared 7 bases from V and 1 base from J, leaving 12 bases between. CDR3 size: 15 residues. Germline-derived CDR1 and CDR2 are SGHRS and YFSETQ. CDR3 region: CASRPGLSGANVLTF. As DNA, the CDR3 is TGCGCCAGCCGACCAGGCTTATCTGGGGCCAACGTCCTGACTTTC.

V is TRBV4-1 and J is TRBJ1-2, with D hard to call. The CDR3 has 16 residues. V was trimmed by 3 bases and J by 6 bases, leaving 20 bases between them. Germline CDR1 is MGHRA and CDR2 is YSYEKL. The DNA of the CDR3 is TGCGCCAGCAGCCAGGGTTGGAGGCAGTTCGGGGATGGCTACACCTTC. Its translation: CASSQGWRQFGDGYTF.

This clonotype has at least ten counts. This rearrangement joins TRBV15 to TRBJ2-1; 13 bases map to TRBD2. This CDR3 contains 15 residues. Germline V gives CDR1 LNHNV, CDR2 YYDKDF (reference sequence). V lost 5 bases to trimming and J lost 8 bases; unmatched junction nucleotides: 6. The CDR3 here is CATSFRTSGGYEQFF. The CDR3, as DNA: TGTGCCACCAGCTTCCGGACTAGCGGGGGATATGAGCAGTTCTTC.

The J gene is TRBJ1-2, the V gene TRBV4-1, with TRBD1 identical over 8 bases. The V gene end was trimmed by 4 bases and the J gene end by 8 bases; junction bases not matched to a gene: 12. This CDR3 contains 15 residues. Germline values: CDR1 MGHRA, CDR2 YSYEKL. The CDR3 DNA reads TGCGCCAGCAGCCCCATTGGACAGGACAGGGACGGCTACACCTTC. Amino acids: CASSPIGQDRDGYTF.

The table lists this clonotype with a few counts. The chain carries TRBV7-8 and TRBJ1-1; 7 positions agree with TRBD1. Trimming cost V 5 bases and J 7 bases; bases outside gene matches: 10. Germline V gene lookup returns CDR1 SGHVS and CDR2 FQNEAQ. The CDR3 extends over 14 amino acids. The CDR3 reads CASSHAGQRYEAFF. The CDR3 DNA sequence: TGTGCCAGCAGCCACGCGGGACAGAGATATGAAGCTTTCTTT.

This clonotype has a handful of counts. The gene calls are TRBV7-6 and TRBJ1-4; D is undetermined. With 7 bases removed from V and 10 bases from J, the gap between germline ends came to 13 bases. The CDR3 spans 12 residues. The germline V gene has CDR1 SGHVS and CDR2 FNYEAQ. CDR3 coding DNA: TGTGCCAGCAACCGCATCGGCGGAAAACTGTTTTTT. Translating it yields CASNRIGGKLFF.

The chain couples TRBV28 to TRBJ2-7; D might be TRBD2 (5 bases). Germline V CDR1 and CDR2: MDHEN, SYDVKM. The ends were cut back, 5 bases at V and 1 base at J, with 21 bases in the middle. This CDR3 contains 17 residues. The CDR3 bases are TGTGCCAGCAGTCGCTCCGGGGAAGCGCTCGATTCCTACGAGCAGTACTTC. Its protein product is CASSRSGEALDSYEQYF.

Only a few counts were recorded for this clonotype. This chain connects TRBV29-1 to TRBJ1-2; 7 bases agree with TRBD1. Germline loops: CDR1 SQVTM, CDR2 ANQGSEA. The J segment lost 8 bases and the V segment lost 2 bases, leaving 5 bases of the junction unmatched. The CDR3 sequence is 12 residues long. The CDR3 here is CSVERQGGGYTF. The CDR3 DNA sequence: TGCAGCGTTGAAAGACAGGGAGGCGGCTACACCTTC. The full variable domain, its missing parts supplied by reference TRBV29-1 and TRBJ1-2, is SAVISQKPSRDICQRGTSLTIQCQVDSQVTMMFWYRQQPGQSLTLIATANQGSEATYESGFVIDKFPISRPNLTFSTLTVSNMSPEDSSIYLCSVERQGGGYTFGSGTRLTVV.

This clonotype was counted only a few times. V gene TRBV4-1 combines with J gene TRBJ2-2; 8 nucleotides line up with TRBD1. The CDR3 length is 17 residues. Trimming at V came to 6 bases and at J to 2 bases, leaving 11 bases not matched to a gene. Germline-derived CDR1 and CDR2 are MGHRA and YSYEKL. In DNA form, the CDR3 reads TGCGCCAGCAGTCCTACCCGGACAGGGCGAAACACCGGGGAGCTGTTTTTT. It yields the protein CASSPTRTGRNTGELFF.

This clonotype was detected only a few times. The CDR3 sequence is CSADGTSLMGDTQYF. CDR3 coding DNA: TGCAGTGCTGATGGGACTTCCCTTATGGGAGATACGCAGTATTTT. The chain carries TRBV20-1 and TRBJ2-3, with D possibly TRBD2 on 6 matching bases. The length of the CDR3 is 15 residues. V lost 5 bases and J 5 bases, leaving 20 bases between the germline ends. Germline V gene data show CDR1 as DFQATT and CDR2 as SNEGSKA (reference sequence).

The sample holds many counts of this clonotype. The chain links TRBV24-1 to TRBJ2-1, with 10 positions matching TRBD1. V trimming: 7 bases; J trimming: 4 bases; junction bases outside the gene matches: 21. CDR3 length: 20 amino acids. CDR1 is KGHDR and CDR2 is SFDVKD in the germline V gene. This CDR3 is CATRSSGQGTTIRRYNEQFF. CDR3 DNA sequence: TGTGCCACCAGATCCTCGGGACAGGGGACTACTATCCGTCGTTACAATGAGCAGTTCTTC.

The rearrangement uses TRBV7-2 and TRBJ2-7; 11 nucleotides align to TRBD2. V lost 0 bases, J lost 6 bases, and 4 bases stayed unmatched. CDR3 length: 15 residues. From germline, CDR1 is SGHTA and CDR2 FQGNSA. CDR3 amino acids: CASSLATSGTIEQYF. The CDR3 DNA follows: TGTGCCAGCAGCTTAGCGACTAGCGGGACCATCGAGCAGTACTTC.

The chain uses TRBV20-1 and TRBJ1-4; D remains ambiguous. The CDR3 has 12 residues. Trimming stripped 2 bases from V and 8 bases from J, with 9 bases between. The germline gives CDR1 DFQATT, CDR2 SNEGSKA (reference sequence). The CDR3: CSARNPQEKLFF. The CDR3 region has the DNA TGCAGTGCTAGAAACCCACAAGAAAAACTGTTTTTT.

This clonotype was found a few times. The chain couples TRBV15 to TRBJ2-1; TRBD2 matches 10 bases. V shed 3 bases, J shed 9 bases, and the junction held 5 bases outside the gene matches. There are 14 residues in the CDR3. Germline CDR1 and CDR2: LNHNV and YYDKDF (reference sequence). The CDR3 here is CATSSKLAGVEQFF. The CDR3 DNA reads TGTGCCACCAGCAGCAAGCTAGCGGGAGTTGAGCAGTTCTTC.

The CDR3 region has the DNA TGTGCCAGCAGTCTAGACCCCGACGGGGAGCAGTTCTTC. Protein: CASSLDPDGEQFF. The J gene is TRBJ2-1, the V gene TRBV6-2 or TRBV6-3; D unresolved. CDR3 size: 13 residues. V was cut by 5 bases and J by 10 bases, with 15 bases left in between. In germline, CDR1 is MNHEY, CDR2 SVGEGT.

The rearrangement joins TRBV20-1 to TRBJ2-3; tentatively, D is TRBD1 or TRBD2 (6 bases each). The CDR3 extends over 12 amino acids. Germline CDR1 reads DFQATT; CDR2 reads SNEGSKA (reference sequence). With 6 bases removed from V and 4 bases from J, the gap between germline ends came to 11 bases. CDR3 protein: CSAVRGADTQYF. In nucleotides, the CDR3 is TGCAGTGCCGTAAGGGGGGCAGATACGCAGTATTTT.

The J gene is TRBJ2-1, the V gene TRBV24-1; 8 nucleotides match TRBD2. Trimming cost V 6 bases and J 8 bases; bases outside gene matches: 11. Germline V gene lookup returns CDR1 KGHDR and CDR2 SFDVKD. The CDR3 totals 15 residues. The CDR3 sequence: CATSTLGGVGDEQFF. The CDR3 DNA reads as TGTGCCACCAGTACACTCGGGGGGGTCGGCGATGAGCAGTTCTTC.

The chain combines TRBV29-1 with TRBJ1-2; TRBD1 agrees at 9 bases. This CDR3 has 13 residues. Per germline, CDR1 SQVTM and CDR2 ANQGSEA. V lost 6 bases to trimming and J lost 3 bases; unmatched junction nucleotides: 5. CDR3 amino acids: CSVRGQGDYGYTF. CDR3 bases: TGCAGCGTGAGGGGACAGGGAGACTATGGCTACACCTTC.

The CDR3, as DNA: TGTGCCAGCAGCCAAGATCGACTAGCGGGGGCCTCGAACACCGGGGAGCTGTTTTTT. It yields the protein CASSQDRLAGASNTGELFF. The chain couples TRBV3-1 to TRBJ2-2, with 12 bases aligning to TRBD2. The CDR3 is 19 amino acids. J lost 0 bases, V lost 0 bases, and 5 bases had no gene match. Germline V gene data show CDR1 as LGHDT and CDR2 as YNNKEL (reference sequence).